The clone carrying this TCR beta chain has more than one count but fewer than ten. Its antigen is currently unknown. The sample is drawn from a study of T-cell reconstitution after alpha-beta-depleted transplantation in children. Study results and limitations: There were reportedly several hundred expanded graft clones from which alpha-beta T cells came about two months after transplant. For some patients, TCRbeta diversity was high at day 60 because of recipient T cells and thymic progenitors that survived. T-cell counts and diversity were attributed mostly to newly produced T cells one year after transplant.

The TCRbeta library was prepared with unique molecular identifiers. TCRdb recomputed calls from the PCR reads with MiXCR, one row per CDR3 protein. The data hold about 980,000 distinct CDR3 sequences, with about 30% observed a single time. The CDR3 length is 15 residues. With 5 bases clipped from V and 0 bases from J, the junction kept 6 bases outside the gene matches. This sequence originates from a boy younger than two who had a stem cell transplant for SCID, so the T cells may come from the graft donor. Source: PBMCs, mostly from graft donor cells, taken 360 days after TCRalphabeta/CD19-depleted stem cell transplant. The V and J genes are TRBV12-3 or TRBV12-4 and TRBJ2-5; 7 nucleotides match TRBD1. The CDR3 loop is CASSDTTGYQETQYF. In nucleotides, the CDR3 is TGTGCCAGCAGTGACACGACAGGGTACCAAGAGACCCAGTACTTC.